This TCR beta chain was found in a study of blood T cell repertoires in COVID-19 (dated by TCRdb to the early 2020s). Describing the broader study: Samples covering the acute and convalescent phases of COVID-19 were provided by collaborators in the United States, Italy and Spain. The material from the prospective study consisted of cDNA or gDNA derived from T cells, B-cell-depleted T cells, or PBMCs. HLA class I and class II types, where available, came from metadata supplied by the sample provider rather than from assay-based typing. Samples came from the ongoing ImmuneRACE study (first 160 participants) plus 1,254 subjects from 6 global collaborators. The repertoires were released in a freely available public database intended as a resource for research on the immune response to SARS-CoV-2. The dataset comprised deeply sampled blood TCRbeta repertoires from subjects exposed to, actively infected with, or recovered from COVID-19. The sample metadata nearly always contained a de-identified subject ID, COVID-19 status, age in years and sex.

TCRbeta CDR3 regions were amplified from genomic DNA by means of the immunoSEQ Assay, a bias-controlled multiplex PCR. Concerning the study's data processing: The number of nucleated cells in each sample was estimated from the amplification of reference gene primers within the assay. To quantify the absolute abundance of each unique TCRbeta CDR3 rearrangement, sequence reads were collapsed and filtered. Productive Simpson clonality was computed per sample as the square root of Simpson's diversity index over productive rearrangements. TCRdb stores this immuneACCESS table with in-frame sequences only. Part of the clones is absent; in the studies checked, under half of the shortfall reflects unresolved V genes, and no reason is known for the rest. V, J and clone size derive from that table, while D and trimming were established from the DNA sequence. The sample table shows 200,000 to 250,000 clones, and about 91% are seen once. Approximately 1.2% of the sample is taken by the ten largest.

Paper-wide results and their limitations: Clinical and demographic metadata were provided uncurated, with the amount varying by source and participant.

Each collaborating institution followed its own protocols to collect whole blood in K2EDTA tubes. For TCRbeta analysis, collaborators shipped samples in one of three forms: frozen whole blood, isolated PBMCs, or DNA extracted from either of those sample types. The CDR3 contains 13 residues, cysteine and phenylalanine counted. CDR3 DNA only is kept here, 39 bases in frame from base 1. Reading the germline V gene (reference sequence) gives CDR1 LGHDT and CDR2 YNNKEL. Trimming takes 4 bases off V and 9 bases off J; junction bases not matched to a gene: 8. A note on this clone: Its cognate antigen has yet to be identified. Per-base quality was not reported, and no clone a single base away is much larger than it.

The receptor comes from a man between 25 and 39 years old with acute or convalescent COVID-19. The sequence links TRBV3-1 (or the pseudogene TRBV3-2) to TRBJ2-7, and TRBD2 matches 8 of the central bases. The specimen was peripheral blood. This receptor carries the CDR3 CASSPAGGSRQYF. The DNA sequence is as follows: TGTGCCAGCAGCCCCGCGGGGGGATCGCGGCAGTACTTC.